The clone carrying this T cell receptor (beta chain) has ten or more counts. Its antigen is still unknown. The sample originates from a study of T-cell memory formation after mild COVID-19. Turning to the study itself: The TCR clusters were mostly specific to one donor.

TCRdb analysed the 5' RACE reads with MiXCR anew, one entry per CDR3 protein. The table includes about 190,000 distinct CDR3 sequences, approximately 20% detected once. Study results and caveats: Cross-reactive memory apparently joined, as some responding clones appeared in pre-infection memory.

Trimming at V came to 2 bases and at J to 8 bases, leaving 10 bases not matched to a gene. The CDR3 runs 16 residues. Germline V CDR1 and CDR2: MGHRA, YSYEKL. The sequencing input was PBMCs or a T cell subset sorted from them (not recorded which). The sequence was obtained from an adult woman who had mild COVID-19 (a few samples of this study predate the infection). Cell type and time point are not known. The chain links TRBV4-1 to TRBJ2-1; 9 bases are a match to TRBD1. CDR3 in DNA: TGCGCCAGCAGCCAAATACAGGGGGCGAGTCACGATGAGCAGTTCTTC. Its protein is CASSQIQGASHDEQFF.